Listed below are T cell receptor beta chains from one sample, sequenced in a study of T-cell reconstitution after alpha-beta-depleted transplantation in children. Each CDR3 protein is one row after TCRdb ran MiXCR on the PCR reads. The table shows around 70,000 distinct CDR3 sequences, with under 13% occurring only once. The input for sequencing was PBMCs, taken before TCRalphabeta/CD19-depleted stem cell transplant. These receptors came from a boy younger than 18 with acute myeloid leukemia, due to receive a stem cell transplant. Each CDR3 is given with its conserved first and last residue. A D gene is named only where the DNA matches it firmly. Rows may omit the clone size; those that give it use once, few, many or a size class.

TRBJ2-7	many	NA	TRBV27	CASKIRDRSYEQYF	TGTGCCAGCAAAATTCGGGACCGATCCTACGAGCAGTACTTC
TRBJ2-5	many	NA	TRBV20-1	CSARDLSPKETQYF	TGCAGTGCTAGAGATCTCAGCCCTAAAGAGACCCAGTACTTC
TRBJ2-3	many	NA	TRBV7-3	CASSYLPTYSSTDTQYF	TGTGCCAGCAGTTACCTCCCGACTTACTCTAGCACAGATACGCAGTATTTT
TRBJ1-5	many	NA	TRBV7-6	CASSFRADQPQHF	TGTGCCAGCAGCTTTCGTGCAGACCAGCCCCAGCATTTT
TRBJ1-2	many	NA	TRBV5-1	CASSLPGQIYGYTF	TGCGCCAGCAGTCTACCCGGACAGATCTATGGCTACACCTTC
TRBJ1-1	many	TRBD1	TRBV2	CASTGGVWNTEAFF	TGTGCCAGCACAGGGGGCGTTTGGAACACTGAAGCTTTCTTT
TRBJ2-4	many	NA	TRBV29-1	CSGGTGTAGSIQYF	TGCAGCGGTGGGACGGGTACGGCGGGAAGCATTCAGTACTTC
TRBJ2-7	few	TRBD1	TRBV30	CAWSVLRQTRQGSREQYF	TGTGCCTGGAGTGTACTTCGCCAAACAAGACAGGGATCGAGGGAGCAGTACTTC
TRBJ2-2	many	NA	TRBV30	CAWSVGRVGGELFF	TGTGCCTGGAGTGTAGGCAGAGTAGGCGGGGAGCTGTTTTTT
TRBJ1-5	many	NA	TRBV20-1	CSATPNLGQPQHF	TGCAGTGCTACCCCAAACTTAGGTCAGCCCCAGCATTTT
TRBJ2-3	many	TRBD2	TRBV20-1	CSAPGGAGGQDTQYF	TGCAGTGCCCCCGGGGGAGCGGGGGGTCAAGATACGCAGTATTTT
TRBJ1-1	many	TRBD1	TRBV2	CATRRQGAGTEAFF	TGTGCCACCCGGAGGCAGGGGGCGGGCACTGAAGCTTTCTTT
TRBJ2-1	many	TRBD1	TRBV7-9	CASSYRQGAYNEQFF	TGTGCCAGCAGCTATAGACAGGGGGCCTACAATGAGCAGTTCTTC
TRBJ2-1	many	NA	TRBV3-1	CASSQVGAPYNEQFF	TGTGCCAGCAGCCAAGTCGGGGCTCCCTACAATGAGCAGTTCTTC
TRBJ1-6	many	TRBD1	TRBV7-9	CASSESGQQLNSPLHF	TGTGCCAGCAGCGAATCGGGACAGCAACTTAATTCACCCCTCCACTTT
TRBJ1-3	many	TRBD1	TRBV7-9	CASSTTGGRNTIYF	TGTGCCAGCAGCACAACAGGGGGTAGAAACACCATATATTTT
TRBJ2-7	many	TRBD2	TRBV20-1	CSAARREEWQYF	TGCAGTGCTGCGCGGCGGGAGGAGTGGCAGTACTTC
TRBJ2-3	many	NA	TRBV28	CASSLRGDTQYF	TGTGCCAGCAGTCTCAGGGGAGATACGCAGTATTTT
TRBJ2-2	NA	NA	TRBV30	CATARGANTGELFF	TGTGCCACAGCACGAGGGGCGAACACCGGGGAGCTGTTTTTT
TRBJ2-3	many	NA	TRBV6-5	CASSYGFTDTQYF	TGTGCCAGCAGTTACGGTTTTACAGATACGCAGTATTTT
TRBJ1-1	many	NA	TRBV27	CASSLSGGPNSEAFF	TGTGCCAGCAGTTTATCGGGAGGCCCGAACTCTGAAGCTTTCTTT
TRBJ2-1	few	NA	TRBV12-3/TRBV12-4	CASRPDSRVYNEQFF	TGTGCCAGCAGGCCGGACAGTAGAGTCTACAATGAGCAGTTCTTC
TRBJ1-2	many	TRBD1	TRBV12-3/TRBV12-4	CASSLFDRVDGYTF	TGTGCCAGCAGCCTATTCGACAGGGTGGATGGCTACACCTTC
TRBJ2-7	many	TRBD2	TRBV6-5	CASSYLAGHSYEQYF	TGTGCCAGCAGTTACTTAGCGGGACACTCCTACGAGCAGTACTTC
TRBJ2-3	few	NA	TRBV5-4	CASSPRSLLVTDTQYF	TGTGCCAGCAGCCCTAGATCCCTCTTGGTCACAGATACGCAGTATTTT
TRBJ2-1	many	NA	TRBV12-3/TRBV12-4	CASSRLYGQFF	TGTGCCAGCAGCCGGCTCTACGGGCAGTTCTTC
TRBJ2-7	many	NA	TRBV11-2	CASSLEARGEQYF	TGTGCCAGCAGCTTAGAAGCTAGGGGCGAGCAGTACTTC
TRBJ2-2	many	TRBD1	TRBV12-3/TRBV12-4	CASRDRRNTGELFF	TGTGCCAGCAGGGACAGGAGGAACACCGGGGAGCTGTTTTTT
TRBJ2-2	many	NA	TRBV20-1	CSVLRDPTGELFF	TGCAGTGTACTCCGGGACCCGACCGGGGAGCTGTTTTTT
TRBJ2-3	NA	NA	TRBV20-1	CSANPGHTDTQYF	TGCAGTGCTAACCCGGGACATACAGATACGCAGTATTTT
TRBJ1-6	few	NA	TRBV7-2	CASSLPLIPLHF	TGTGCCAGCAGCCTTCCTCTTATACCCCTCCACTTT
TRBJ2-5	NA	NA	TRBV2	CASKGVSQETQYF	TGTGCCAGCAAGGGGGTCTCACAAGAGACCCAGTACTTC
TRBJ1-1	NA	NA	TRBV7-9	CASSYVGGHKREAFF	TGTGCCAGCAGCTACGTCGGGGGCCATAAACGTGAAGCTTTCTTT
TRBJ1-2	many	NA	TRBV24-1	CATSDLDTNYGYTF	TGTGCCACCAGTGACCTGGACACAAACTATGGCTACACCTTC
TRBJ2-6	NA	NA	TRBV19	CASSSTGSGANVLTF	TGTGCCAGTAGTTCAACAGGCTCTGGGGCCAACGTCCTGACTTTC
TRBJ2-3	few	NA	TRBV18	CASSSPGLIHVDTQYF	TGTGCCAGCTCGTCGCCGGGACTGATACACGTAGATACGCAGTATTTT
TRBJ2-3	many	TRBD2	TRBV7-3	CASSRTSGNTDTQYF	TGTGCCAGCAGCCGGACTAGCGGGAACACAGATACGCAGTATTTT
TRBJ2-1	NA	NA	TRBV7-6	CASSHEPTEYNEQFF	TGTGCCAGCAGCCACGAACCCACGGAGTACAATGAGCAGTTCTTC
TRBJ2-7	many	TRBD2	TRBV20-1	CSASTGTSGRYSYEQYF	TGCAGTGCTAGCACAGGGACTAGCGGGAGGTACTCCTACGAGCAGTACTTC
TRBJ1-1	many	NA	TRBV7-9	CASSLALAVRTSEAFF	TGTGCCAGCAGCTTAGCGCTAGCAGTCAGGACGAGTGAAGCTTTCTTT
TRBJ2-7	many	NA	TRBV12-3/TRBV12-4	CASSSSRVEQYF	TGTGCCAGCAGTTCCTCCAGGGTCGAGCAGTACTTC
TRBJ2-2	few	TRBD1	TRBV6-5	CASSYSGTGGFFTGELFF	TGTGCCAGCAGTTACTCCGGGACAGGGGGCTTTTTCACCGGGGAGCTGTTTTTT
TRBJ1-2	NA	TRBD1	TRBV29-1	CSDGTGNYGYTF	TGCAGCGACGGGACAGGGAACTATGGCTACACCTTC
TRBJ1-6	NA	NA	TRBV6-1	CASNPGPSGRNSPLHF	TGTGCCAGCAATCCTGGGCCCTCCGGCAGAAATTCACCCCTCCACTTT
TRBJ2-3	NA	TRBD2	TRBV6-2/TRBV6-3	CASSPRERETDTQYF	TGTGCCAGCAGCCCTAGGGAGCGGGAGACAGATACGCAGTATTTT
TRBJ2-3	many	NA	TRBV15	CATSGRRAFTDTQYF	TGTGCCACCAGCGGCCGACGGGCGTTCACAGATACGCAGTATTTT
TRBJ2-5	many	NA	TRBV9	CASSVLMGHQETQYF	TGTGCCAGCAGCGTATTGATGGGACACCAAGAGACCCAGTACTTC
TRBJ2-1	many	NA	TRBV27	CASSFGKGYRTEQFF	TGTGCCAGCAGTTTTGGAAAGGGGTATCGGACTGAGCAGTTCTTC
TRBJ1-1	many	NA	TRBV7-2	CASSLSMNTEAFF	TGTGCCAGCAGCTTATCCATGAACACTGAAGCTTTCTTT
TRBJ2-1	many	NA	TRBV12-3/TRBV12-4	CASSLAASSYNEQFF	TGTGCCAGCAGTTTAGCGGCTAGCTCCTACAATGAGCAGTTCTTC
TRBJ1-5	many	TRBD1	TRBV5-1	CASSPGTGDNQPQHF	TGCGCCAGCAGCCCCGGGACAGGGGACAATCAGCCCCAGCATTTT
TRBJ1-2	many	TRBD1	TRBV10-3	CATSGGGEYGYTF	TGTGCCACTTCAGGGGGCGGGGAATACGGCTACACCTTC
TRBJ1-2	many	NA	TRBV12-3/TRBV12-4	CASSTLGRDGNYGYTF	TGTGCCAGCAGTACTTTGGGCCGGGATGGTAACTATGGCTACACCTTC
TRBJ2-5	medium-sized	NA	TRBV4-1	CASSQVSGTAQETQYF	TGCGCCAGCAGCCAAGTGTCGGGGACTGCCCAAGAGACCCAGTACTTC
TRBJ2-5	many	NA	TRBV6-2/TRBV6-3	CASRGLLPQETQYF	TGTGCCAGCAGGGGACTCCTCCCACAAGAGACCCAGTACTTC
TRBJ2-1	NA	NA	TRBV6-2/TRBV6-3	CASSYKVVNEQFF	TGTGCCAGCAGTTACAAGGTGGTCAATGAGCAGTTCTTC
TRBJ2-3	NA	NA	TRBV29-1	CSVAISGDTQYF	TGCAGCGTTGCGATCTCCGGGGATACGCAGTATTTT
TRBJ1-5	NA	NA	TRBV2	CASRGRGVNQPQHF	TGTGCCAGCAGAGGCAGGGGAGTAAATCAGCCCCAGCATTTT
TRBJ1-5	many	NA	TRBV2	CASIPRAGDQPQHF	TGTGCCAGCATACCCCGGGCTGGAGATCAGCCCCAGCATTTT